The 30 T cell receptor beta chains reported below all come from one sample, sequenced in a study of OX40 agonist ivuxolimab in advanced cancers. Data came from immunoSEQ multiplex PCR; TCRdb stores just in-frame clones and leaves some out. The sample lists roughly 25,000 clones, around 80% occurring once. Sequencing was performed on CD4+ or CD8+ T cells sorted from blood, taken in a trial of the OX40 agonist ivuxolimab. These receptors were taken from an adult with an advanced solid tumor such as melanoma, head and neck, liver or kidney cancer.

This sequence joins TRBV2 and TRBJ2-7, with D possibly matching TRBD2 (6 bases). Looked up from germline, CDR1 is SNHLY and CDR2 is FYNNEI. The V end lost 4 bases, the J end lost 2 bases, and 18 bases lay between the germline ends. The CDR3 runs to 16 residues. CDR3 in amino acids: CASSVYWGDSAYEQYF. CDR3 DNA: TGTGCCAGCAGTGTGTATTGGGGGGATTCCGCCTACGAGCAGTACTTC.

This clone showed up just a few times. The chain is built from TRBV9 and TRBJ2-7; D might be TRBD2 (5 bases). CDR3 length: 14 amino acids. Per the germline V gene, CDR1 is SGDLS and CDR2 is YYNGEE. Trimming removed 0 bases from V and 1 base from J, with 8 bases in between. The CDR3 nucleotides are TGTGCCAGCAGCGTAGATGGGGAGTCCTACGAGCAGTACTTC. Amino acid sequence: CASSVDGESYEQYF.

V and J are TRBV6-1 and TRBJ2-7; TRBD1 or TRBD2 may be the D gene (5 bases each). The CDR3 covers 14 residues. Germline V gene lookup returns CDR1 MNHNS and CDR2 SASEGT. Trimming stripped 6 bases from V and 6 bases from J, with 18 bases between. CDR3 loop: CASSPTGAHGEQYF. CDR3 DNA: TGTGCCAGCAGCCCAACCGGGGCCCACGGCGAGCAGTACTTC.

V gene TRBV27 combines with J gene TRBJ2-7; 7 bases align to TRBD1. The V and J ends lost 8 bases and 2 bases, in that order; junction bases with no gene match: 6. The CDR3 sequence is 13 residues long. Germline V gives CDR1 MNHEY, CDR2 SMNVEV (reference sequence). The CDR3 DNA reads as TGTGCCAGCTCGGGACAGACCACCTACGAGCAGTACTTC. This gives the protein CASSGQTTYEQYF.

This sequence joins TRBV5-1 and TRBJ1-2; tentative D call: TRBD1 (5 bases). This CDR3 spans 14 amino acids. Germline V gene lookup returns CDR1 SGHRS and CDR2 YFSETQ. V lost 0 bases and J 8 bases, leaving 14 bases between the germline ends. The CDR3 protein is CASSLVAGRDGYTF. CDR3 bases: TGCGCCAGCAGCTTGGTTGCTGGCAGGGACGGCTACACCTTC.

As to this clone: In the same sample, other DNA sequences code for this CDR3. This chain connects TRBV6-5 to TRBJ2-7, with TRBD1 identical over 9 bases. Looked up from germline, CDR1 is MNHEY and CDR2 is SVGAGI. Losses at the gene ends were 0 bases for V and 6 bases for J; bases not matched to a gene: 9. This CDR3 spans 16 amino acids. The DNA for the CDR3 is TGTGCCAGCAGTTACTCCCCAGGACAGGGGTCGCGCGAGCAGTACTTC. It encodes CASSYSPGQGSREQYF.

The count of this clone is one. J is TRBJ2-7 and V is TRBV2, with D possibly TRBD1 on 6 matching bases. Per the germline V gene, CDR1 is SNHLY and CDR2 is FYNNEI. CDR3 length equals 14 residues. Trimming took 6 bases from V and 4 from J, leaving 16 bases between them. This CDR3 is CASSREGTSYEQYF. CDR3 in DNA: TGTGCCAGCAGCCGCGAGGGGACATCGTACGAGCAGTACTTC.

J is TRBJ1-1 and V is TRBV19; D remains ambiguous. Per the germline V gene, CDR1 is LNHDA and CDR2 is SQIVND (reference sequence). Between the trimmed V and J ends, which lost 6 bases and 6 bases, there was a span of 14 bases. The CDR3 runs to 13 residues. DNA for the CDR3: TGTGCCAGTAGCGACGGGGTTGGCGCTGAAGCTTTCTTT. Translating gives CASSDGVGAEAFF.

The V gene is TRBV19, the J gene TRBJ1-5, with D uncertain. The CDR3 loop spans 14 amino acids. Trimming shortened V by 8 bases and J by 0 bases, and 11 bases separated the two germline ends. In germline, CDR1 is LNHDA, CDR2 SQIVND (reference sequence). Written as DNA, the CDR3 is TGTGCCAGTTCCCGAGACGGTAGCAATCAGCCCCAGCATTTT. It specifies CASSRDGSNQPQHF.

This clone was observed a handful of times. This chain uses TRBV4-1 with TRBJ1-2; D is unclear. V lost 3 bases and J 7 bases, leaving 12 bases between the germline ends. The CDR3 has 13 residues. Per the germline V gene, CDR1 is MGHRA and CDR2 is YSYEKL. The CDR3 nucleotides are TGCGCCAGCAGCCATGAATCAGGCACTGGCTACACCTTC. Translated: CASSHESGTGYTF.

The CDR3 DNA sequence: TGTGCCAGCAGTACCGGGTCAGGGGGCAATCAGCCCCAGCATTTT. It yields the protein CASSTGSGGNQPQHF. The V gene is TRBV6-5, the J gene TRBJ1-5, with a tentative D call TRBD1 (6 bases). Trimming shortened V by 5 bases and J by 2 bases, and 13 bases separated the two germline ends. The germline V gene has CDR1 MNHEY and CDR2 SVGAGI. The CDR3 spans 15 residues.

This clone was found a few times. The V call is TRBV19, the J call TRBJ1-2; 9 nucleotides agree with TRBD1. Germline V gives CDR1 LNHDA, CDR2 SQIVND (reference sequence). V trimming: 7 bases; J trimming: 4 bases; junction bases outside the gene matches: 7. CDR3 size: 14 residues. Here the CDR3 DNA reads TGTGCCAGTACTCCCGGGACAGGGTCCTATGGCTACACCTTC. Translation: CASTPGTGSYGYTF.

This chain connects TRBV9 to TRBJ1-5; no reliable D call. Germline loops: CDR1 SGDLS, CDR2 YYNGEE. The V end was cut by 2 bases, the J end by 0 bases, with 9 bases between. The CDR3 sequence is 15 residues long. The CDR3: CASSVGWYSNQPQHF. DNA for the CDR3: TGTGCCAGCAGCGTCGGGTGGTATAGCAATCAGCCCCAGCATTTT. Supplemented by reference TRBV9 and TRBJ1-5, the full variable domain reads DSGVTQTPKHLITATGQRVTLRCSPRSGDLSVYWYQQSLDQGLQFLIQYYNGEERAKGNILERFSAQQFPDLHSELNLSSLELGDSALYFCASSVGWYSNQPQHFGDGTRLSIL.

There are a few counts of this clone. The rearrangement uses TRBV5-4 and TRBJ2-7; D gene unclear. CDR1 and CDR2 from the germline V gene are SGHNT and YYREEE (reference sequence). Deletions cut 1 base from V and 3 bases from J, with 8 bases between. The CDR3 spans 13 residues. CDR3 sequence: CASSLSPFYEQYF. CDR3 nucleotide sequence: TGTGCCAGCAGCTTGTCGCCTTTCTACGAGCAGTACTTC.

The J gene is TRBJ2-1, the V gene TRBV4-3; no clear D gene. Deletions cut 0 bases from V and 7 bases from J, with 10 bases between. Germline V gene sequence: CDR1 LGHNA, CDR2 YSLEER. This CDR3 region has 14 residues. CDR3 sequence reads: CASSQDFGQNEQFF. DNA of the CDR3: TGCGCCAGCAGCCAAGATTTTGGTCAGAATGAGCAGTTCTTC.

The genes are TRBV6-6 and TRBJ1-3; D is possibly TRBD1 (5 bases). Trimming shortened V by 7 bases and J by 3 bases, and 10 bases separated the two germline ends. This CDR3 is built from 13 residues. Germline-derived CDR1 and CDR2 are MNHNY and SVGAGI (reference sequence). The CDR3 loop is CASIGAVGNTIYF. The CDR3 coding sequence is TGTGCCAGCATAGGGGCAGTTGGAAACACCATATATTTT.

This chain connects TRBV9 to TRBJ1-5; D is possibly TRBD1 (6 bases). This CDR3 region has 15 residues. Trimming removed 0 bases from V and 6 bases from J, with 13 bases in between. CDR1 is SGDLS and CDR2 is YYNGEE in the germline V gene. The CDR3 region is CASSVEGGAGQPQHF. In nucleotides, the CDR3 is TGTGCCAGCAGCGTAGAGGGGGGCGCGGGTCAGCCCCAGCATTTT.

In its sample, this clone ranks as medium-sized. The chain couples TRBV10-2 to TRBJ1-1; the D is unclear. The CDR3 covers 13 residues. Germline V CDR1 and CDR2: WSHSY, SAAADI. V shed 7 bases and J shed 8 bases, with 17 bases lying between them. The CDR3 loop is CASTAAWESEAFF. In DNA form, the CDR3 reads TGCGCCAGCACGGCTGCCTGGGAGTCGGAAGCTTTCTTT.

This CDR3 reads CASSQSQGFYNEQFF. CDR3 in DNA: TGCGCCAGCAGCCAATCGCAGGGCTTTTACAATGAGCAGTTCTTC. The V gene is TRBV4-3, the J gene TRBJ2-1; tentatively, D is TRBD1 (5 bases). This CDR3 is 15 amino acids long. Germline CDR1 and CDR2: LGHNA and YSLEER. Trimming took off 2 bases at V and 4 bases at J, with 12 bases between the two ends.

V gene TRBV27 combines with J gene TRBJ2-5, with 8 bases matching TRBD2. The CDR3 consists of 16 residues. With V trimmed by 4 bases and J by 0 bases, 7 bases remained unmatched. The germline V gene encodes CDR1 MNHEY and CDR2 SMNVEV (reference sequence). CDR3 loop: CASSYSGGVYQETQYF. In DNA, the CDR3 is TGTGCCAGCAGTTATTCGGGGGGGGTCTACCAAGAGACCCAGTACTTC.

This sequence joins TRBV4-3 and TRBJ1-2; D uncertain. CDR3 length equals 15 residues. The V gene lost 0 bases and the J gene lost 3 bases, with 11 bases spanning the gap. The germline V gene encodes CDR1 LGHNA and CDR2 YSLEER. Written as DNA, the CDR3 is TGCGCCAGCAGCCAAGAGGACTCAGCCGACTATGGCTACACCTTC. Translation gives CASSQEDSADYGYTF.

The chain has TRBV7-9 and TRBJ2-1, with 7 positions matching TRBD2. The germline V gene has CDR1 SEHNR and CDR2 FQNEAQ (reference sequence). This CDR3 is 16 amino acids long. V lost 7 bases, J lost 1 base, and 10 bases stayed unmatched. CDR3 protein: CASNGRGGYSYNEQFF. The DNA of the CDR3 is TGTGCCAGCAACGGCCGCGGGGGTTATTCCTACAATGAGCAGTTCTTC.

The chain couples TRBV9 to TRBJ2-2; no clear D. Germline V gene sequence: CDR1 SGDLS, CDR2 YYNGEE. CDR3 length equals 12 residues. V gave up 0 bases and J gave up 6 bases, with 3 bases separating them. The CDR3: CASSVEPGELFF. The DNA for the CDR3 is TGTGCCAGCAGCGTAGAACCCGGGGAGCTGTTTTTT.

The chain links TRBV7-9 to TRBJ1-6; 7 nucleotides match TRBD1. This CDR3 is built from 14 residues. Germline V gene sequence: CDR1 SEHNR, CDR2 FQNEAQ (reference sequence). Trimming removed 1 base from V and 9 bases from J; junction bases left unmatched: 3. The CDR3 DNA follows: TGTGCCAGCAGCTTAGGACAGGGTGGTTCACCCCTCCACTTT. Translated: CASSLGQGGSPLHF.

This chain connects TRBV6-5 to TRBJ2-1, with D possibly matching TRBD1 (5 bases). Deletions cut 0 bases from V and 4 bases from J, with 7 bases between. CDR1 MNHEY and CDR2 SVGAGI come from the germline V gene. The CDR3 length is 14 residues. CDR3 protein: CASSYSQGYNEQFF. CDR3 nucleotide sequence: TGTGCCAGCAGTTACTCTCAGGGTTACAATGAGCAGTTCTTC.

The V and J genes are TRBV30 and TRBJ1-6, with D possibly TRBD1 on 5 matching bases. The V and J ends lost 0 bases and 9 bases respectively, with 9 bases between them. CDR1 and CDR2 from the germline V gene are GTSNPN and SVGIG (reference sequence). The CDR3 extends over 13 amino acids. CDR3 in DNA: TGTGCCTGGAGTGTAGGGCAGGGTTCACCCCTCCACTTT. Translated, it gives CAWSVGQGSPLHF.

This chain's CDR3 is CASREDRAAREQYF. CDR3 nucleotide sequence: TGTGCCAGCAGAGAGGACAGGGCCGCCCGAGAGCAGTACTTC. The chain recombines TRBV5-5 with TRBJ2-7, with 8 bases that match TRBD1. After removal of 5 bases from V and 7 bases from J, the junction contained 11 bases not matched to a gene. This CDR3 contains 14 residues. Germline CDR1 and CDR2: SGHKS and YYEKEE (reference sequence).

The gene calls are TRBV2 and TRBJ1-5; D unresolved. There are 13 residues in the CDR3. V gave up 7 bases and J gave up 1 base, with 8 bases separating them. Germline assignment: CDR1 SNHLY and CDR2 FYNNEI. The CDR3 loop reads CASKWESNQPQHF. Written as DNA, the CDR3 is TGTGCCAGCAAGTGGGAAAGCAATCAGCCCCAGCATTTT.

The rearrangement links TRBV29-1 to TRBJ1-1; D gene uncertain. CDR1 SQVTM and CDR2 ANQGSEA come from the germline V gene. Trimming took 8 bases from V and 1 from J, leaving 11 bases between them. This CDR3 is 12 amino acids long. CDR3 region: CSLRTANTEAFF. As DNA, the CDR3 is TGCAGCCTTAGGACCGCGAACACTGAAGCTTTCTTT.

The chain combines TRBV4-3 with TRBJ2-1, with D unclear. The CDR3 totals 15 residues. The germline V gene encodes CDR1 LGHNA and CDR2 YSLEER. Trimming took off 1 base at V and 4 bases at J, with 11 bases between the two ends. Here the CDR3 reads CASSQVQAKYNEQFF. The CDR3 DNA sequence: TGCGCCAGCAGCCAAGTGCAGGCGAAATACAATGAGCAGTTCTTC.